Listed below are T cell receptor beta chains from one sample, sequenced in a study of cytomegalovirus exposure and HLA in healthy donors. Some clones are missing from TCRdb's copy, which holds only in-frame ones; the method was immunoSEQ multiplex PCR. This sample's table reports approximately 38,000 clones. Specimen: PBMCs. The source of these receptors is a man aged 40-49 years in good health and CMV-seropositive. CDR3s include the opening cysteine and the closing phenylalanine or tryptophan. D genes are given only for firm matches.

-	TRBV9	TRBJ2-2	CASSVTQGSTGELFF	TGTGCCAGCAGCGTAACGCAGGGAAGCACCGGGGAGCTGTTTTTT
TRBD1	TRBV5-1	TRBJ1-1	CASSLIGQGSEAFF	TGCGCCAGCAGCTTGATAGGACAGGGTAGTGAAGCTTTCTTT
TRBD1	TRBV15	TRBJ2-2	CATSPSNRDRGNTGELFF	TGTGCCACCAGCCCCTCAAACCGGGACAGGGGTAACACCGGGGAGCTGTTTTTT
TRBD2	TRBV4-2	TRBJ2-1	CASSQVAGGNEQFF	TGTGCCAGCAGCCAGGTAGCGGGAGGTAATGAGCAGTTCTTC
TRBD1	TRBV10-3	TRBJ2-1	CAISGQGGLGEQFF	TGTGCCATCTCGGGACAGGGCGGTTTAGGTGAGCAGTTCTTC
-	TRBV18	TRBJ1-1	CASSPTTGDHTEAFF	TGTGCCAGCTCACCCACCACGGGGGACCACACTGAAGCTTTCTTT
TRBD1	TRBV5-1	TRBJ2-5	CASSPQGAETQYF	TGCGCCAGCAGCCCACAGGGGGCCGAGACCCAGTACTTC
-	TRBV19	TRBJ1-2	CASSIQGMRNYGYTF	TGTGCCAGTAGTATACAGGGGATGAGGAACTATGGCTACACCTTC
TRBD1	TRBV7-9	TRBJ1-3	CASNLASTGAGNTIYF	TGTGCCAGCAACTTAGCGTCAACAGGGGCTGGAAACACCATATATTTT
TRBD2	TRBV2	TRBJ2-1	CASSELAGGYNEQFF	TGTGCCAGCAGTGAACTAGCGGGAGGCTACAATGAGCAGTTCTTC
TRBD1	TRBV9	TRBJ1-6	CASGQDNSPLHF	TGTGCCTCGGGACAGGATAATTCACCCCTCCACTTT
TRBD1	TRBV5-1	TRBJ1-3	CASSPWTGGINTIYF	TGCGCCAGCAGCCCATGGACAGGGGGAATCAACACCATATATTTT
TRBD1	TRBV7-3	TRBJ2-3	CASSPGQGNTQYF	TGTGCCAGCAGCCCCGGACAGGGCAATACGCAGTATTTT
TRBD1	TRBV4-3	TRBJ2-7	CASSQDNRGDYEQYF	TGCGCCAGCAGCCAAGATAACAGGGGAGACTACGAGCAGTACTTC
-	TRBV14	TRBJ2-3	CASSQWGPRDTQYF	TGTGCCAGCAGCCAATGGGGCCCCCGGGATACGCAGTATTTT
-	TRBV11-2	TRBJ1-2	CASSSNRDTPTGGYTF	TGTGCCAGCAGCTCAAACCGGGACACACCCACAGGTGGCTACACCTTC
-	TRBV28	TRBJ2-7	CASSSPAGSSYEQYF	TGTGCCAGCAGCTCCCCGGCGGGGAGCTCCTACGAGCAGTACTTC
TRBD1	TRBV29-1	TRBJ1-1	CSVERTGGVETEAFF	TGCAGCGTTGAAAGGACAGGGGGCGTGGAGACTGAAGCTTTCTTT
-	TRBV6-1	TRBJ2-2	CASRTSGGNGELFF	TGTGCCAGCAGAACATCCGGGGGTAACGGGGAGCTGTTTTTT
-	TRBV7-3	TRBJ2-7	CASSLPSAPYEQYF	TGTGCCAGCAGCTTACCTAGCGCCCCCTACGAGCAGTACTTC
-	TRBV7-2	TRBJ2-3	CASRTRITSNADTQYF	TGTGCCAGCAGAACAAGAATCACTAGTAACGCAGATACGCAGTATTTT
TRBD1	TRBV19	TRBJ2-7	CASSSGTADYEQYF	TGTGCCAGTAGTTCCGGGACAGCTGACTACGAGCAGTACTTC